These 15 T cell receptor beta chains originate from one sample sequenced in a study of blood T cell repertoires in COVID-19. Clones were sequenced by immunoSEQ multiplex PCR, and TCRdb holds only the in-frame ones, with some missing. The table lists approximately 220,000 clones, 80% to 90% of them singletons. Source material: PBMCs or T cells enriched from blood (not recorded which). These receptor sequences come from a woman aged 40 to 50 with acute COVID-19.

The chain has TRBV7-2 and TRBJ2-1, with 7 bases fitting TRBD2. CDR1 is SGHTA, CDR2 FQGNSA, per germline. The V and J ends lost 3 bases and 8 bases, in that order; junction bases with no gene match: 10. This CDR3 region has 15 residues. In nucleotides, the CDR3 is TGTGCCAGCAGCTTCCAGACTCGGGGGGTCGATGAGCAGTTCTTC. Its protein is CASSFQTRGVDEQFF.

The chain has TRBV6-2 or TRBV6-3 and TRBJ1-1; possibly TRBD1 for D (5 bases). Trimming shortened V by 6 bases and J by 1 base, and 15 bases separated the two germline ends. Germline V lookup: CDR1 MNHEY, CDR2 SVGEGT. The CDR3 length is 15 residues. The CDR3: CASSRAGLPNTEAFF. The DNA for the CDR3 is TGTGCCAGCAGCCGTGCGGGACTGCCGAACACTGAAGCTTTCTTT.

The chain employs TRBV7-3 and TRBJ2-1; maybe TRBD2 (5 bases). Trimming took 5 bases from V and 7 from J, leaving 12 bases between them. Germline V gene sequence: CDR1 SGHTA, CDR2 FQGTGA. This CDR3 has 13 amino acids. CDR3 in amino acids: CASSENGVNEQFF. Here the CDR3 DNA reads TGTGCCAGCAGCGAAAACGGGGTAAATGAGCAGTTCTTC.

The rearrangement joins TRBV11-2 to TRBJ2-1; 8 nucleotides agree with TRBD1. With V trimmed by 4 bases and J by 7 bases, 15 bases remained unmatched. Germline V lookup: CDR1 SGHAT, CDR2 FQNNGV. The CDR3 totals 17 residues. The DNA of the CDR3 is TGTGCCAGCAGCTCTCATCTCACACAGGGGGTGAAGAATGAGCAGTTCTTC. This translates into CASSSHLTQGVKNEQFF.

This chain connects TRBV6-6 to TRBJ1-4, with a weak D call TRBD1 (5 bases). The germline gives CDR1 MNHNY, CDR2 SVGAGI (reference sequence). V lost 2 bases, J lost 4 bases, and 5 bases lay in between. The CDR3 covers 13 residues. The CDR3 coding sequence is TGTGCCAGCAGTTACGACAGTAATGAAAAACTGTTTTTT. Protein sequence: CASSYDSNEKLFF.

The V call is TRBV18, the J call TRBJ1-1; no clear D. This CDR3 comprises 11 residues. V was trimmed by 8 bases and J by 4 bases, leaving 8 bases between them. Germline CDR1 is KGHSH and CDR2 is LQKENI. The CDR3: CASGRSTEAFF. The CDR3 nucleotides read TGTGCCAGCGGGAGGTCCACTGAAGCTTTCTTT.

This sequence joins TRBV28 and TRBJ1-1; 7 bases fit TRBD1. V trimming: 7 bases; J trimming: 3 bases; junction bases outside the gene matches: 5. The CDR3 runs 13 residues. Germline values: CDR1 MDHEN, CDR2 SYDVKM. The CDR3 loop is CASTKGAHTEAFF. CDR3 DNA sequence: TGTGCCAGCACCAAGGGGGCACACACTGAAGCTTTCTTT.

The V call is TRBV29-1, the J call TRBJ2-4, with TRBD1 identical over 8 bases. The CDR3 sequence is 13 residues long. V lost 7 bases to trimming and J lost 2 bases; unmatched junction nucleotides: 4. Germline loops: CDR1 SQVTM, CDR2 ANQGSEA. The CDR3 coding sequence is TGCAGCGCTGGACAGGGATCCAAAAACATTCAGTACTTC. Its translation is CSAGQGSKNIQYF.

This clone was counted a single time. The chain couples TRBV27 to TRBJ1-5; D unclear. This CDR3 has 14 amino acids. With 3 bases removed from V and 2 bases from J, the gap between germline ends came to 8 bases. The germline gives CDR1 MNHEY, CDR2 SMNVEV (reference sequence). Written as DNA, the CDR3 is TGTGCCAGCAGTTTTCGGTCTGGCAATCAGCCCCAGCATTTT. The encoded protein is CASSFRSGNQPQHF.

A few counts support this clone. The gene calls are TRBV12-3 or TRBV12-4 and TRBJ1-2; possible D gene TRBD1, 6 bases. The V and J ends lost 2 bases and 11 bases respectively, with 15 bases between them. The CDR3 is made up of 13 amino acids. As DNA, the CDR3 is TGTGCCAGCAGTTTAAGGGTTACAGGGATATACACCTTC. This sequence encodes CASSLRVTGIYTF.

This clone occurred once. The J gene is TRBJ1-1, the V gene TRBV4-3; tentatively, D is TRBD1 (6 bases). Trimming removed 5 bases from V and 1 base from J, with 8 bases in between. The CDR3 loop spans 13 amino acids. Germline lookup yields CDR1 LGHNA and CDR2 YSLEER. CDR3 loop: CASSTTGNTEAFF. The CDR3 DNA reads TGCGCCAGCAGCACGACAGGGAACACTGAAGCTTTCTTT.

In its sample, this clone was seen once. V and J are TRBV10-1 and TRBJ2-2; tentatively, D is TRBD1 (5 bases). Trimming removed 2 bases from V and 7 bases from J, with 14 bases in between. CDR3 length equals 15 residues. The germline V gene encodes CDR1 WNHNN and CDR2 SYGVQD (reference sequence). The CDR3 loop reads CASSERTSPYGELFF. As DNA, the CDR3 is TGCGCCAGCAGTGAGAGGACAAGCCCGTACGGGGAGCTGTTTTTT.

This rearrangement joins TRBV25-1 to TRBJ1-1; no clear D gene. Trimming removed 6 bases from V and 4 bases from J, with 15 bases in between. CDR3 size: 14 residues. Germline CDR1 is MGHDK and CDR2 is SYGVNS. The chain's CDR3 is CASSPDSRGTEAFF. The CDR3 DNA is TGTGCCAGCAGCCCAGACTCCCGGGGCACTGAAGCTTTCTTT.

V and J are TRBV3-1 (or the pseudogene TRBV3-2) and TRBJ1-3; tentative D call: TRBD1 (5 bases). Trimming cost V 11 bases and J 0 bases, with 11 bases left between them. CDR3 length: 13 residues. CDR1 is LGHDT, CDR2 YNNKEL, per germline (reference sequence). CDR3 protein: CASTGFSGNTIYF. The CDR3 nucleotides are TGTGCCTCCACAGGATTCTCTGGAAACACCATATATTTT.

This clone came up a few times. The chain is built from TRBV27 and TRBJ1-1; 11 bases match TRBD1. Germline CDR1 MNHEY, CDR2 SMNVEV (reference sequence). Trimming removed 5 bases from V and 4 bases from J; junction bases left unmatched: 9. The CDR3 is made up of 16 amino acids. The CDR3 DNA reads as TGTGCCAGCAGTCCTTACCCCGGGACAGGGGGCACTGAAGCTTTCTTT. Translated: CASSPYPGTGGTEAFF.